This TCR beta chain derives from a study of blood T cell repertoires in COVID-19. Study as a whole: Both acute and convalescent COVID-19 samples were obtained from the United States, Italy and Spain. In each case, the material was cDNA or gDNA derived from T cells, B-cell-depleted T cells, or PBMCs.

This CDR3 is built from 15 residues. CDR1 and CDR2 from the germline V gene are SNHLY and FYNNEI. V was clipped by 2 bases and J by 6 bases; unmatched bases: 8. Original analysis: The assay estimated nucleated cells by amplifying reference gene primers. Sequenced by immunoSEQ multiplex PCR; TCRdb stores in-frame clones only, minus some. V, J and clone size reflect that table, while D and trimming were determined from the DNA. The sample has 310,000 or so clones, roughly nine tenths seen once; the top ten hold under 6.5%. This clone was recorded only once. This chain links TRBV2 with TRBJ2-3; 7 bases line up with TRBD2. Sequencing used peripheral blood. The sequence came from a man aged 18 to 29 who had recovered from COVID-19. CDR3 amino acids: CASSELAELGDTQYF. The CDR3 DNA reads as TGTGCCAGCAGTGAACTAGCGGAGCTAGGGGATACGCAGTATTTT.